This entry lists 9 T cell receptor beta chains sequenced from one sample in a study of T cell repertoires in cytomegalovirus infection. TCRdb fed the reads into MiXCR, producing one record per CDR3 protein. Among a few hundred thousand distinct CDR3 sequences, 9.5% were seen once, and the ten largest hold 4.3%. Material for sequencing was PBMCs. These receptors were collected from a human donor in good health (CMV status not recorded). Some clones in this sample may be carry-over from other donors' samples.

This clonotype was seen only a few times. This sequence joins TRBV5-4 and TRBJ2-5; the match to TRBD2 covers 12 bases. The V gene's germline CDR1 is SGHNT and CDR2 YYREEE (reference sequence). The V gene end was trimmed by 3 bases and the J gene end by 3 bases; junction bases not matched to a gene: 3. This CDR3 spans 15 amino acids. CDR3 sequence (DNA): TGTGCCAGCAGCTCTAGACTAGCGGGAGAAGAGACCCAGTACTTC. It encodes CASSSRLAGEETQYF.

This clonotype was recorded at least ten times. The chain uses TRBV12-3 or TRBV12-4 and TRBJ2-7, with 7 bases that match TRBD1. The J segment lost 2 bases and the V segment lost 6 bases, leaving 10 bases of the junction unmatched. The CDR3 length is 15 residues. As DNA, the CDR3 is TGTGCCAGCAGCTATACAGGGGATTTCCCCTACGAGCAGTACTTC. Translation: CASSYTGDFPYEQYF.

This clonotype was counted ten times or more. The chain is built from TRBV7-2 and TRBJ1-2; D is possibly TRBD1 (6 bases). V was shortened by 4 bases and J by 8 bases, with 17 bases between the two germline ends. Germline-derived CDR1 and CDR2 are SGHTA and FQGNSA. The CDR3 has 14 amino acids. The CDR3 DNA reads TGTGCCAGCAGCTCCTGGAGCAGGGGAGACGGCTACACCTTC. This codes for CASSSWSRGDGYTF.

The table lists this clonotype with many counts. V gene TRBV7-2 combines with J gene TRBJ2-3; 13 bases line up with TRBD2. Germline trimming cut 4 bases from V and 4 bases from J; bases unmatched to any gene: 11. Looked up from germline, CDR1 is SGHTA and CDR2 is FQGNSA. This CDR3 is built from 18 residues. CDR3 in DNA: TGTGCCAGCAGCTCACCCCGACTAGCGGGGGGACGGTCAGATACGCAGTATTTT. Protein product: CASSSPRLAGGRSDTQYF.

The chain joins TRBV12-3 or TRBV12-4 to TRBJ1-3; D is ambiguous. CDR3 length: 14 residues. Trimming left V 8 bases short and J 0 bases short, with 11 bases between. CDR3 DNA sequence: TGTGCCAGCGCGCTCCAGGACTCTGGAAACACCATATATTTT. This translates into CASALQDSGNTIYF.

This chain links TRBV9 with TRBJ2-3; 8 nucleotides match TRBD2. V was pared by 0 bases and J by 2 bases, with 5 bases of the junction left unmatched. CDR1 is SGDLS and CDR2 is YYNGEE in the germline V gene. The CDR3 consists of 16 residues. The CDR3 DNA is TGTGCCAGCAGCGTAGTCGGGGGGGGCAACACAGATACGCAGTATTTT. It yields the protein CASSVVGGGNTDTQYF.

The gene calls are TRBV11-1 and TRBJ2-7, with unresolved D. The CDR3 has 13 amino acids. CDR1 SGHAT and CDR2 FQDESV come from the germline V gene (reference sequence). Between the trimmed V and J ends, which lost 2 bases and 5 bases, there was a span of 10 bases. DNA of the CDR3: TGTGCCAGCAGCTTACAATACGGACACGAGCAGTACTTC. This sequence encodes CASSLQYGHEQYF.

This clonotype was recorded at least ten times. V gene TRBV7-2 combines with J gene TRBJ2-3; D perhaps matches TRBD2 (5 bases). Germline V gives CDR1 SGHTA, CDR2 FQGNSA. Trimming pared 1 base from V and 2 bases from J, leaving 7 bases between. This CDR3 region has 14 residues. The DNA for the CDR3 is TGTGCCAGCAGCTTAGGGACTTTCACAGATACGCAGTATTTT. This gives the protein CASSLGTFTDTQYF.

This clonotype was seen more than once but under ten times. The V call is TRBV4-2, the J call TRBJ2-3; 8 bases agree with TRBD2. The J segment lost 4 bases and the V segment lost 0 bases, leaving 9 bases of the junction unmatched. CDR3 length equals 17 residues. Germline CDR1 reads LGHNA; CDR2 reads YNFKEQ. The chain's CDR3 is CASSQDASGRSPDTQYF. The CDR3 coding sequence is TGTGCCAGCAGCCAAGATGCGAGCGGGAGAAGCCCAGATACGCAGTATTTT.